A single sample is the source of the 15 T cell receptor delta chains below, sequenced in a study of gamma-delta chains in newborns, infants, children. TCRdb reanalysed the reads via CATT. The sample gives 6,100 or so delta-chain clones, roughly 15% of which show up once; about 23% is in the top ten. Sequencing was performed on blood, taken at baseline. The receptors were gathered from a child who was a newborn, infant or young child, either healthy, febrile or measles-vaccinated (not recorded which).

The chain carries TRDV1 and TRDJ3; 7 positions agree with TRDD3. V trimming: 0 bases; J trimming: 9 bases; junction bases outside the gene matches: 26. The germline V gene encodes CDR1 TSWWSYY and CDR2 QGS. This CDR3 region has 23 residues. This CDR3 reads CALGELGPTPYYNLWGLTRQMFF. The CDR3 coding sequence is TGTGCTCTTGGGGAACTAGGGCCTACGCCCTACTACAATCTCTGGGGGCTCACCCGACAGATGTTTTTC.

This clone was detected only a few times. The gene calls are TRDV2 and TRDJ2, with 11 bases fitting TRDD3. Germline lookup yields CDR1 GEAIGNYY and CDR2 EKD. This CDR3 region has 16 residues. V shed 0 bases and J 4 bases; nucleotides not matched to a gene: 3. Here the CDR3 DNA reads TGTGCCTGTGACACCATGGGGGATACGTCGACAGCACAACTCTTCTTT. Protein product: CACDTMGDTSTAQLFF.

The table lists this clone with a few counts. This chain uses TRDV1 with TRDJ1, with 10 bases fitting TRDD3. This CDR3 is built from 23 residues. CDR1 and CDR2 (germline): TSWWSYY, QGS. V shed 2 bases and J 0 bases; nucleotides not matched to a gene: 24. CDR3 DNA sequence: TGTGCTCTTGGGGAATACAGGGGTTTCCTTACCTACTGGGGGATGGGGTACACCGATAAACTCATCTTT. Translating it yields CALGEYRGFLTYWGMGYTDKLIF.

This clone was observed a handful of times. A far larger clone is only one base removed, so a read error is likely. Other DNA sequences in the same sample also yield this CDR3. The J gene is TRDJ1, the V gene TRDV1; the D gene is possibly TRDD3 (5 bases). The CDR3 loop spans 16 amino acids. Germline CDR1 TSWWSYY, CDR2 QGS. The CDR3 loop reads CALGELSKLWTDKLIF. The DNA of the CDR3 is TGCGCTCTTGGGGAACTATCCAAGTTGTGGACCGATAAACTCATCTTT.

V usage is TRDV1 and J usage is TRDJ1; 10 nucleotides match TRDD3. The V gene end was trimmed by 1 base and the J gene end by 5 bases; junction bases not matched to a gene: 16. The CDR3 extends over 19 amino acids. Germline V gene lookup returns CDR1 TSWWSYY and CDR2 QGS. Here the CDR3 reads CALGERIPRYWGIVDKLIF. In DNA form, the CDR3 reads TGTGCTCTTGGGGAACGTATTCCTCGTTACTGGGGGATTGTAGATAAACTCATCTTT.

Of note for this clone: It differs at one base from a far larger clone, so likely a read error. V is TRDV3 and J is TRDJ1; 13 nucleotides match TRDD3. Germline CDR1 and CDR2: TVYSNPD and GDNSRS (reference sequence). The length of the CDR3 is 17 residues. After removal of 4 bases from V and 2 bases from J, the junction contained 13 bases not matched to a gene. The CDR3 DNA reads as TGTGCCTCTCATAATGCCTACTGGGGGATACGGACCGATAAACTCATCTTT. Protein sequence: CASHNAYWGIRTDKLIF.

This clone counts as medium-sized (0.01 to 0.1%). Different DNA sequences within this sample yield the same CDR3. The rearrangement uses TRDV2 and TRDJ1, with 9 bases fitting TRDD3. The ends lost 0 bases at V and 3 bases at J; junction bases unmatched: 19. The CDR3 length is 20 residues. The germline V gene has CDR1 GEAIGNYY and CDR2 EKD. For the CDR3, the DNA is TGTGCCTGTGACACCGTTCCTTCAACAGGTCCTCTGGGGGATTCCGATAAACTCATCTTT. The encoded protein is CACDTVPSTGPLGDSDKLIF.

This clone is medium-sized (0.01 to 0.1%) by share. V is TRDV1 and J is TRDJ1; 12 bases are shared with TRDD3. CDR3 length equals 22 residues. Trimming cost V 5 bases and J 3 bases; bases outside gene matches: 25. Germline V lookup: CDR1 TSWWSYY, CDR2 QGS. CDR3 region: CALGNFKVTFYWGIHKSDKLIF. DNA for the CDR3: TGTGCTCTTGGGAACTTCAAAGTGACCTTTTACTGGGGGATACATAAGTCCGATAAACTCATCTTT.

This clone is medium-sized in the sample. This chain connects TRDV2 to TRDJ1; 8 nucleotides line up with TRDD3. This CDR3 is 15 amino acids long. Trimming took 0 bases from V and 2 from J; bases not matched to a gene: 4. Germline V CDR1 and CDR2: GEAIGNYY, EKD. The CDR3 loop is CACDTWGIRTDKLIF. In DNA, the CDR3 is TGTGCCTGTGACACCTGGGGGATCAGAACCGATAAACTCATCTTT.

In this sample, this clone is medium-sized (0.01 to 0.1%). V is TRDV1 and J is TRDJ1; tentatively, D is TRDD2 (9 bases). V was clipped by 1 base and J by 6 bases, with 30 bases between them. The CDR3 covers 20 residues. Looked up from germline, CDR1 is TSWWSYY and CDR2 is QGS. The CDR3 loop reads CALGEPYICLPTAGGNKLIF. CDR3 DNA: TGTGCTCTTGGGGAACCTTATATATGCCTTCCTACAGCTGGGGGAAATAAACTCATCTTT.

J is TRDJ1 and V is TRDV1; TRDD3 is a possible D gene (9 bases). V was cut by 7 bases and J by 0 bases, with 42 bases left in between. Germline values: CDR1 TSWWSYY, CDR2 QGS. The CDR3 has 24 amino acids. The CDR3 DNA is TGTGCTCTTGAAGAGGGGAAAAGCCTTCCTAAGAAACTGGGGGAAAGAGGTTACACCGATAAACTCATCTTT. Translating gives CALEEGKSLPKKLGERGYTDKLIF.

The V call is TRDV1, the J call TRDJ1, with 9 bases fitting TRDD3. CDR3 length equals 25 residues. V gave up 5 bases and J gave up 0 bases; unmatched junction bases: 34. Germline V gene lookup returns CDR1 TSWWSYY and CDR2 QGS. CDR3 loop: CALGNDRLRPITLNWGTQYTDKLIF. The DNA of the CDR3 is TGTGCTCTTGGGAACGATAGGTTGCGTCCGATTACCTTGAACTGGGGGACCCAGTACACCGATAAACTCATCTTT.

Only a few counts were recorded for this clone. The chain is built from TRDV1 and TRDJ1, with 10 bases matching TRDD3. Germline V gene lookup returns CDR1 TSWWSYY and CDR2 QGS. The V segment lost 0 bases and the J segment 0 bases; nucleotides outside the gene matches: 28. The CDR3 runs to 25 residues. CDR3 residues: CALGELMGIKAFPHWGIPNTDKLIF. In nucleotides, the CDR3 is TGTGCTCTTGGGGAACTAATGGGAATAAAGGCCTTCCCCCACTGGGGGATTCCCAACACCGATAAACTCATCTTT.

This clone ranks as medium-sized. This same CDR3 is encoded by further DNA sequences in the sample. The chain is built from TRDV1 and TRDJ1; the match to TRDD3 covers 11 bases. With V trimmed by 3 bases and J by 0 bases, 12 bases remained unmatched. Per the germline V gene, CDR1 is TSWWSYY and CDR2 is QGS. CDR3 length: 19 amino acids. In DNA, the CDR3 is TGTGCTCTTGGGGACTTCTGGGGGATACTAGCAATGTACACCGATAAACTCATCTTT. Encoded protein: CALGDFWGILAMYTDKLIF.

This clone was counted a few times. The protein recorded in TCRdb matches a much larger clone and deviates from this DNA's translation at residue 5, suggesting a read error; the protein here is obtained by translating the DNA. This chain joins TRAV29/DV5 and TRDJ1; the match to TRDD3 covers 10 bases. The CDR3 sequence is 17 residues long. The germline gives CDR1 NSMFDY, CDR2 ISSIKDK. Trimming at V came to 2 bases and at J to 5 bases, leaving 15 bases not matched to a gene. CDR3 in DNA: TGTGCAGCAAGGCCTCCTAGTTACTGGGGGATTGTAGATAAACTCATCTTT. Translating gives CAARPPSYWGIVDKLIF.